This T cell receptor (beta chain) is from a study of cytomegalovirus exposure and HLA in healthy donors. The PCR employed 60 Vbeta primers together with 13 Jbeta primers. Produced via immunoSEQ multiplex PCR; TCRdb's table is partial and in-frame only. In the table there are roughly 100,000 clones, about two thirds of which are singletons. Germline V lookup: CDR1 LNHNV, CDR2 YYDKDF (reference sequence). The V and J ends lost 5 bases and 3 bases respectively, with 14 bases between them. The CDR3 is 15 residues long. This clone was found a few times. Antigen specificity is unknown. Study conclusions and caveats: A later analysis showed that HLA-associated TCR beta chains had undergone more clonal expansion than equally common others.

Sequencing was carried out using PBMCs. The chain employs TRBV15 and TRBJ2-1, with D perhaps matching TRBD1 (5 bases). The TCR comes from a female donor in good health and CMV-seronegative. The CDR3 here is CATSPSFDSYNEQFF. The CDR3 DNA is TGTGCCACCAGCCCGTCCTTTGACAGCTACAATGAGCAGTTCTTC.